This entry lists 5 T cell receptor beta chains sequenced from one sample in a study of CD8 T cells in ankylosing spondylitis. MiXCR, applied by TCRdb to the 5' RACE reads, yields one record per CDR3 protein. The top ten hold around 13% of the sample, which has about 360,000 distinct CDR3 sequences, roughly 20% seen once. Sequenced material: blood, either unsorted or a sorted T cell fraction (not recorded which). The receptors derive from a male donor with ankylosing spondylitis or in good health (not recorded which).

CDR3 sequence: CASSNPEERAETQYF. CDR3 coding DNA: TGTGCCAGCAGCAACCCCGAGGAGAGGGCAGAGACCCAGTACTTC. This chain connects TRBV7-3 to TRBJ2-5; the D gene is possibly TRBD2 (5 bases). The V and J ends lost 5 bases and 4 bases respectively, with 17 bases between them. The CDR3 consists of 15 residues. The germline gives CDR1 SGHTA, CDR2 FQGTGA.

This chain uses TRBV18 with TRBJ2-5; TRBD2 might be the D (6 bases). The V gene's germline CDR1 is KGHSH and CDR2 LQKENI. Trimming shortened V by 1 base and J by 4 bases, and 10 bases separated the two germline ends. The CDR3 is made up of 14 amino acids. In nucleotides, the CDR3 is TGTGCCAGCTCACCACGGGGGGTCCCAGAGACCCAGTACTTC. Protein: CASSPRGVPETQYF.

V usage is TRBV10-3 and J usage is TRBJ1-5, with TRBD1 matching over 10 bases. The germline V gene encodes CDR1 ENHRY and CDR2 SYGVKD. The CDR3 has 16 amino acids. V gave up 2 bases and J gave up 6 bases; unmatched junction bases: 7. CDR3 bases: TGTGCCATCAGTGAGGCGGGACAGGGGCTTATTCAGCCCCAGCATTTT. Protein: CAISEAGQGLIQPQHF.

The chain uses TRBV27 and TRBJ2-7, with TRBD1 matching 10 bases. The CDR3 sequence is 18 residues long. Looked up from germline, CDR1 is MNHEY and CDR2 is SMNVEV (reference sequence). V was clipped by 7 bases and J by 3 bases; unmatched bases: 18. The CDR3 coding sequence is TGTGCCAGCATGACAAGCAGTACCGCCGGGACAGGGGTCTACGAGCAGTACTTC. This gives the protein CASMTSSTAGTGVYEQYF.

V gene TRBV24-1 combines with J gene TRBJ2-1; 12 bases match TRBD1. The V gene's germline CDR1 is KGHDR and CDR2 SFDVKD. V shed 4 bases, J shed 3 bases, and the junction held 12 bases outside the gene matches. This CDR3 region has 19 residues. The CDR3 loop is CATSDPGQGAYLLYNEQFF. CDR3 bases: TGTGCCACCAGTGACCCGGGACAGGGGGCCTACCTCCTCTACAATGAGCAGTTCTTC.